These 21 T cell receptor beta chains came from one sample sequenced in a study of T cell responses to AZD1222 COVID-19 vaccine. Clones were read by immunoSEQ multiplex PCR, and TCRdb kept only the in-frame ones, dropping some. In the table there are under 80,000 clones, about four fifths of which are singletons. The specimen comprised peripheral blood, sampled 28 days after the second AZD1222 dose. These receptors came from an adult who received the AZD1222 COVID-19 vaccine.

The CDR3 nucleotides are TGTGCCAGCAAAGACAGGAGGGAAGTGAGTCAGCCCCAGCATTTT. Its translation is CASKDRREVSQPQHF. The chain combines TRBV6-5 with TRBJ1-5; weak D call: TRBD1 (6 bases). V gave up 7 bases and J gave up 6 bases, with 19 bases separating them. CDR1 is MNHEY and CDR2 is SVGAGI in the germline V gene. The CDR3 loop spans 15 amino acids.

This rearrangement joins TRBV7-2 to TRBJ2-5; D is uncertain. The V end was cut by 0 bases, the J end by 6 bases, with 5 bases between. The CDR3 runs to 12 residues. From germline, CDR1 is SGHTA and CDR2 FQGNSA. The chain's CDR3 is CASSLARQTQYF. CDR3 in DNA: TGTGCCAGCAGCTTAGCAAGGCAGACCCAGTACTTC.

This chain uses TRBV10-3 with TRBJ1-4, with a tentative D call TRBD1 (5 bases). In germline, CDR1 is ENHRY, CDR2 SYGVKD. V shed 8 bases and J shed 2 bases, with 9 bases lying between them. The CDR3 has 13 residues. CDR3 nucleotide sequence: TGTGCCATCTCAGGGATGACTAATGAAAAACTGTTTTTT. It is translated as CAISGMTNEKLFF.

The chain carries TRBV5-5 and TRBJ1-4, with 7 nucleotides matching TRBD1. The germline CDR1 and CDR2 sequences are SGHKS and YYEKEE (reference sequence). This CDR3 comprises 16 residues. V gave up 4 bases and J gave up 3 bases; unmatched junction bases: 9. The CDR3 nucleotides are TGTGCCAGCAGCCTCGACAGGGTTAGGTCTAATGAAAAACTGTTTTTT. It yields the protein CASSLDRVRSNEKLFF.

V and J are TRBV28 and TRBJ1-1; D is uncertain. This CDR3 comprises 14 residues. The V end lost 2 bases, the J end lost 0 bases, and 7 bases lay between the germline ends. Germline CDR1 and CDR2: MDHEN and SYDVKM. As DNA, the CDR3 is TGTGCCAGCAGTTTAGCTCAGATGAACACTGAAGCTTTCTTT. Its protein product is CASSLAQMNTEAFF.

The chain has TRBV10-1 and TRBJ2-7; D is uncertain. V lost 8 bases, J lost 2 bases, and 10 bases lay in between. The CDR3 runs 12 residues. Per the germline V gene, CDR1 is WNHNN and CDR2 is SYGVQD (reference sequence). DNA for the CDR3: TGCGCCAGCGATCCCCTTGCCTACGAGCAGTACTTC. Translating it yields CASDPLAYEQYF.

By share, this clone counts as medium-sized. This rearrangement joins TRBV28 to TRBJ1-2; 10 positions match TRBD1. The CDR3 is made up of 16 amino acids. The germline gives CDR1 MDHEN, CDR2 SYDVKM. Unmatched junction bases numbered 11, after V lost 6 bases and J lost 4 bases. The CDR3 protein is CASRSPGTGESYGYTF. CDR3 DNA: TGTGCCAGCAGATCACCCGGGACAGGGGAGAGCTATGGCTACACCTTC.

The chain has TRBV19 and TRBJ2-1; TRBD1 aligns across 8 bases. This CDR3 comprises 16 residues. V dropped 5 bases and J dropped 2; count of bases not matched to a gene: 8. Germline loops: CDR1 LNHDA, CDR2 SQIVND (reference sequence). In DNA, the CDR3 is TGTGCCAGTAGTCCGACGGGACAGGTCCCCTACAATGAGCAGTTCTTC. It yields the protein CASSPTGQVPYNEQFF.

V usage is TRBV7-9 and J usage is TRBJ1-5, with TRBD1 identical over 9 bases. Trimming removed 5 bases from V and 4 bases from J; junction bases left unmatched: 12. The CDR3 has 17 residues. Germline-derived CDR1 and CDR2 are SEHNR and FQNEAQ (reference sequence). The CDR3 DNA is TGTGCCAGCAGCCCAGGACAGGGGAGTTCAGGTAATCAGCCCCAGCATTTT. Its translation: CASSPGQGSSGNQPQHF.

This sequence joins TRBV29-1 and TRBJ2-7; D is uncertain. Per germline, CDR1 SQVTM and CDR2 ANQGSEA. V was trimmed by 5 bases and J by 0 bases, leaving 5 bases between them. The CDR3 is 11 amino acids. The CDR3 DNA sequence: TGCAGCGTTTGGAGCTCCTACGAGCAGTACTTC. Residues: CSVWSSYEQYF.

This clone was seen once. The chain is built from TRBV19 and TRBJ1-2; D may be TRBD1 (6 bases). The V end lost 5 bases, the J end lost 3 bases, and 13 bases lay between the germline ends. Germline values: CDR1 LNHDA, CDR2 SQIVND (reference sequence). CDR3 size: 14 residues. CDR3 in DNA: TGTGCCAGTAGTTCCCACAGGGCGTACTATGGCTACACCTTC. Its protein is CASSSHRAYYGYTF.

The chain links TRBV9 to TRBJ1-4; perhaps TRBD1 as D (6 bases). V shed 6 bases and J shed 3 bases, with 12 bases lying between them. The CDR3 totals 14 residues. Per germline, CDR1 SGDLS and CDR2 YYNGEE. CDR3 nucleotide sequence: TGTGCCAGCAACTCAGGGGTGCCTAATGAAAAACTGTTTTTT. It yields the protein CASNSGVPNEKLFF.

The chain couples TRBV28 to TRBJ1-5; a possible D gene is TRBD1 (5 bases). The CDR3 covers 14 residues. CDR1 and CDR2 from the germline V gene are MDHEN and SYDVKM. V was pared by 5 bases and J by 7 bases, with 15 bases between. The CDR3 bases are TGTGCCAGCAGTCTGGGACCGCCGAGCCAGCCCCAGCATTTT. Translating it yields CASSLGPPSQPQHF.

The genes are TRBV28 and TRBJ1-5, with TRBD1 as a possible D gene (5 bases). This CDR3 has 14 residues. V gave up 7 bases and J gave up 3 bases, with 13 bases separating them. The germline CDR1 and CDR2 sequences are MDHEN and SYDVKM. CDR3 DNA: TGTGCCAGCACCTCGGGGGGTCTCAATCAGCCCCAGCATTTT. Its protein is CASTSGGLNQPQHF. Drawing the rest from reference TRBV28 and TRBJ1-5, the complete variable domain is DVKVTQSSRYLVKRTGEKVFLECVQDMDHENMFWYRQDPGLGLRLIYFSYDVKMKEKGDIPEGYSVSREKKERFSLILESASTNQTSMYLCASTSGGLNQPQHFGDGTRLSIL.

This chain connects TRBV27 to TRBJ2-2, with D hard to call. This CDR3 spans 17 amino acids. V shed 1 base and J shed 0 bases, with 12 bases lying between them. Germline values: CDR1 MNHEY, CDR2 SMNVEV (reference sequence). The CDR3 here is CASSLYHGITNTGELFF. CDR3 DNA sequence: TGTGCCAGCAGTTTATATCACGGAATAACGAACACCGGGGAGCTGTTTTTT.

This clone was observed a few times. The chain recombines TRBV7-9 with TRBJ1-2, with a tentative D call TRBD1 (5 bases). With 5 bases removed from V and 4 bases from J, the gap between germline ends came to 14 bases. The CDR3 is 14 residues long. Germline values: CDR1 SEHNR, CDR2 FQNEAQ (reference sequence). As DNA, the CDR3 is TGTGCCAGCAGCCAAGGGGAGGGGATCTATGGCTACACCTTC. Translated: CASSQGEGIYGYTF. The variable domain in full, completed from reference TRBV7-9 and TRBJ1-2, reads DTGVSQNPRHKITKRGQNVTFRCDPISEHNRLYWYRQTLGQGPEFLTYFQNEAQLEKSRLLSDRFSAERPKGSFSTLEIQRTEQGDSAMYLCASSQGEGIYGYTFGSGTRLTVV.

The chain is built from TRBV28 and TRBJ1-2; perhaps TRBD1 as D (6 bases). The germline gives CDR1 MDHEN, CDR2 SYDVKM. V lost 7 bases and J lost 6, with 15 bases in between. The CDR3 contains 13 residues. The CDR3 coding sequence is TGTGCCAGCACCAACGGGGGCAGTGATGGCTACACCTTC. Residues: CASTNGGSDGYTF.

V is TRBV6-5 and J is TRBJ2-7; 7 bases are a match to TRBD1. The CDR3 is made up of 15 amino acids. Germline assignment: CDR1 MNHEY and CDR2 SVGAGI. J was trimmed by 2 bases and V by 6 bases; bases with no gene match: 10. CDR3 sequence reads: CASSYDRDRAYEQYF. The CDR3 nucleotides read TGTGCCAGCAGCTACGACCGGGACAGAGCCTACGAGCAGTACTTC.

The rearrangement links TRBV3-1 (or the pseudogene TRBV3-2) to TRBJ1-5; a possible D gene is TRBD1 (6 bases). V was pared by 2 bases and J by 9 bases, with 14 bases between. CDR1 LGHDT and CDR2 YNNKEL come from the germline V gene (reference sequence). The CDR3 totals 14 residues. CDR3 in amino acids: CASSQKSLGGPQHF. In nucleotides, the CDR3 is TGTGCCAGCAGCCAAAAGTCGCTAGGGGGGCCCCAGCATTTT.

This clone was picked up a small number of times. The chain recombines TRBV29-1 with TRBJ2-5; a weak D match, TRBD2 (5 bases). This CDR3 has 11 residues. Germline V gene lookup returns CDR1 SQVTM and CDR2 ANQGSEA. V was pared by 6 bases and J by 1 base, with 6 bases between. This CDR3 reads CSVGIQETQYF. In DNA, the CDR3 is TGCAGCGTCGGGATCCAAGAGACCCAGTACTTC.

Written as DNA, the CDR3 is TGTGCCAGCAGCTTTCTGACGGGGGGCTATGGGGCCAACGTCCTGACTTTC. It is translated as CASSFLTGGYGANVLTF. This chain uses TRBV5-4 with TRBJ2-6, with TRBD2 as a possible D gene (7 bases). V was trimmed by 2 bases and J by 3 bases, leaving 15 bases between them. CDR1 and CDR2 from the germline V gene are SGHNT and YYREEE (reference sequence). CDR3 length: 17 residues.